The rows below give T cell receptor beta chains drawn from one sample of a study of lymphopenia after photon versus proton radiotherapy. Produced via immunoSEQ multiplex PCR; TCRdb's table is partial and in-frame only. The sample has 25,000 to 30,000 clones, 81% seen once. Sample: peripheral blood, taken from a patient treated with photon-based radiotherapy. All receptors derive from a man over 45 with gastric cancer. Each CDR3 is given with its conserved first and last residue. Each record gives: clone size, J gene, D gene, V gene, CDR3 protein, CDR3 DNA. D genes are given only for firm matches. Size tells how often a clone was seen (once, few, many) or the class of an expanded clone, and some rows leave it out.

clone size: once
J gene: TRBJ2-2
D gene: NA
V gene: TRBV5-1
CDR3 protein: CASSLGHSTGELFF
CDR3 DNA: TGCGCCAGCAGCTTGGGGCATTCAACCGGGGAGCTGTTTTTT

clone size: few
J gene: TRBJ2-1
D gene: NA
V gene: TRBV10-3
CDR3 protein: CAISVPGLDEQFF
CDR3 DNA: TGTGCCATCAGTGTGCCAGGCCTGGATGAGCAGTTCTTC

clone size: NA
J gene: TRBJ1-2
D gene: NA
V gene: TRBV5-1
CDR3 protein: CASSSQGQYGYTF
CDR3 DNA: TGCGCCAGCAGCTCACAGGGTCAGTATGGCTACACCTTC

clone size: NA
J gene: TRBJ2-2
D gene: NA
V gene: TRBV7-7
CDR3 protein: CASSPTGLVAGELFF
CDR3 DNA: TGTGCCAGCAGCCCCACAGGGCTAGTGGCCGGGGAGCTGTTTTTT

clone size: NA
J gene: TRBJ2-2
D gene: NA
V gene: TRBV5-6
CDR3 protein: CASSWNTGELFF
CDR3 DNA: TGTGCCAGCAGCTGGAACACCGGGGAGCTGTTTTTT

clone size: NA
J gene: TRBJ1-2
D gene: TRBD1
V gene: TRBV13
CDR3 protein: CASSIYQGDVDYGYTF
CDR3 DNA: TGTGCCAGCAGCATTTATCAGGGGGATGTTGACTATGGCTACACCTTC

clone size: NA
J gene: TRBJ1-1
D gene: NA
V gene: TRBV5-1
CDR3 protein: CASSPTQGPTEAFF
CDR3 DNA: TGCGCCAGCAGCCCAACACAGGGTCCGACTGAAGCTTTCTTT

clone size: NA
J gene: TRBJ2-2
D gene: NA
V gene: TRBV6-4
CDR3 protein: CASSLGVTGELFF
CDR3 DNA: TGTGCCAGCAGTTTAGGGGTCACCGGGGAGCTGTTTTTT

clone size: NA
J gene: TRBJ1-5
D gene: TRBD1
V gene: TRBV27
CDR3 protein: CATAGQSSNQPQHF
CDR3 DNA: TGTGCCACCGCGGGACAGTCGAGCAATCAGCCCCAGCATTTT

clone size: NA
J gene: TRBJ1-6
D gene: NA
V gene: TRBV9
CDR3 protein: CASSGDNYNSPLHF
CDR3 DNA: TGTGCCAGCAGCGGTGACAACTATAATTCACCCCTCCACTTT

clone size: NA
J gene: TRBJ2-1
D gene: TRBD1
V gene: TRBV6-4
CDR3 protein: CASSTGTGASDEQFF
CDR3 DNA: TGTGCCAGCAGTACCGGGACAGGGGCCAGCGATGAGCAGTTCTTC

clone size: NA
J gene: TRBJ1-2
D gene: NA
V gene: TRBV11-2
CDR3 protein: CASSLEERYGYTF
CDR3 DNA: TGTGCCAGCAGCTTAGAGGAACGATATGGCTACACCTTC

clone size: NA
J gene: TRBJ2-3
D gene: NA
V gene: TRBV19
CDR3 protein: CASSIRGPRSDTQYF
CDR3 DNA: TGTGCCAGTAGTATAAGGGGACCCCGGTCAGATACGCAGTATTTT

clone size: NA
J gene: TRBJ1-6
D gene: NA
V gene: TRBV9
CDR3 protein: CASSDRGSYNSPLHF
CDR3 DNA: TGTGCCAGCAGCGACAGAGGCTCCTATAATTCACCCCTCCACTTT

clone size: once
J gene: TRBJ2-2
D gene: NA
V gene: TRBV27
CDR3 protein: CASSLSGAHAGELFF
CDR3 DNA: TGTGCCAGCAGTTTATCAGGGGCTCACGCCGGGGAGCTGTTTTTT

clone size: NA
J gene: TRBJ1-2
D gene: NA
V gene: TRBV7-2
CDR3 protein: CASTRGAGFGYTF
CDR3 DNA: TGTGCCAGCACTAGGGGAGCAGGGTTTGGCTACACCTTC

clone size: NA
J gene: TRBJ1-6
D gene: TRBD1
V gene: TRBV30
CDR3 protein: CAWRADRESSPLHF
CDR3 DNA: TGTGCCTGGAGGGCGGACAGGGAAAGTTCACCCCTCCACTTT

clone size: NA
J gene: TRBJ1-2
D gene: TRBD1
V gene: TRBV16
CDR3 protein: CASSQTGYYGYTF
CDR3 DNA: TGTGCCAGCAGCCAGACAGGGTACTATGGCTACACCTTC

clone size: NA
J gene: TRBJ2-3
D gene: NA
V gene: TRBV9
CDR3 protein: CASSPGRRDTQYF
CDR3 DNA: TGTGCCAGCAGCCCAGGGAGGAGGGATACGCAGTATTTT

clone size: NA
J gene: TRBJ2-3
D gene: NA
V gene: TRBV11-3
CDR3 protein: CASSLDLKASQYF
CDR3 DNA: TGTGCCAGCAGCTTAGATCTGAAAGCGTCGCAGTATTTT

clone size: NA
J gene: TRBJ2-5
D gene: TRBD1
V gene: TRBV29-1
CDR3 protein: CSVRSQGQGVQETQYF
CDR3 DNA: TGCAGCGTTAGGTCGCAGGGACAGGGGGTCCAAGAGACCCAGTACTTC

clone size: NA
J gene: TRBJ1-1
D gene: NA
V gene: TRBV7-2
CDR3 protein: CATRTVMNTEAFF
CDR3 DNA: TGTGCCACTAGGACGGTTATGAACACTGAAGCTTTCTTT

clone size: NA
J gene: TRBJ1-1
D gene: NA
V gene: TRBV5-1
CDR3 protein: CASRVRTNTEAFF
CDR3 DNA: TGCGCCAGCAGGGTCCGAACGAACACTGAAGCTTTCTTT

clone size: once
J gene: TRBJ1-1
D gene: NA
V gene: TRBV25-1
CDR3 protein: CASSEWGRENTEAFF
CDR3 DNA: TGTGCCAGCAGTGAATGGGGCAGGGAAAACACTGAAGCTTTCTTT

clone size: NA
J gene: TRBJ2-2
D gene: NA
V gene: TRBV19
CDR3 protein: CASSIDWQGPLWGGELFF
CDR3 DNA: TGTGCCAGTAGTATAGATTGGCAGGGACCCTTGTGGGGCGGGGAGCTGTTTTTT

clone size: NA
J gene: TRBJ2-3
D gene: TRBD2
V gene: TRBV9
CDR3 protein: CASSVGAGGLVGEFTDTQYF
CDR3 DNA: TGTGCCAGCAGCGTAGGAGCGGGGGGGCTGGTGGGTGAATTTACAGATACGCAGTATTTT

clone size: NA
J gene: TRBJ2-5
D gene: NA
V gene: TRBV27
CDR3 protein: CASSLKGRRETQYF
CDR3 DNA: TGTGCCAGCAGTTTAAAGGGGAGACGAGAGACCCAGTACTTC

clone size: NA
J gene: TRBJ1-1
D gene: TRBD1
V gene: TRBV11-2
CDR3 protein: CASSLGVVAGGRTEAFF
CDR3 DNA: TGTGCCAGCAGCTTAGGGGTTGTGGCAGGGGGAAGGACTGAAGCTTTCTTT

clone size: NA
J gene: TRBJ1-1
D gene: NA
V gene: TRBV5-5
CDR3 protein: CASSPALTRDTEAFF
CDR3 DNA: TGTGCCAGCAGCCCGGCTCTTACCCGGGACACTGAAGCTTTCTTT

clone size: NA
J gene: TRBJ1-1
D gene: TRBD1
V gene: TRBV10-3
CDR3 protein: CAIHAGGGEAFF
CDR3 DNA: TGTGCCATACACGCAGGGGGTGGAGAAGCTTTCTTT

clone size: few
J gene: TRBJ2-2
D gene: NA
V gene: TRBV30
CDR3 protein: CAWSLPGGTGELFF
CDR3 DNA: TGTGCCTGGAGCCTTCCGGGCGGCACCGGGGAGCTGTTTTTT

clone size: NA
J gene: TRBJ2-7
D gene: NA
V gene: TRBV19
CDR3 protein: CASSLYSGHLYEQYF
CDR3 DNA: TGTGCCAGTAGTCTTTATTCGGGACACCTCTACGAGCAGTACTTC

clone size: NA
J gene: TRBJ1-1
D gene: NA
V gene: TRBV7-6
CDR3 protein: CASSLADPGQNTEAFF
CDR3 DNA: TGTGCCAGCAGCTTAGCGGATCCAGGGCAGAACACTGAAGCTTTCTTT

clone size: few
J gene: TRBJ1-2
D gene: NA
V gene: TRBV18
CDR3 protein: CASSPPTESYGYTF
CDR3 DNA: TGTGCCAGCTCACCCCCGACAGAATCCTATGGCTACACCTTC

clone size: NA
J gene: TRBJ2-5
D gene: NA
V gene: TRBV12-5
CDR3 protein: CASGWTVRETQYF
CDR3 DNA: TGTGCTAGTGGCTGGACGGTTCGAGAGACCCAGTACTTC

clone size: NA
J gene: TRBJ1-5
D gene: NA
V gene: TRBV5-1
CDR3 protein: CASSLNGGGNQPQHF
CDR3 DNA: TGCGCCAGCAGCTTAAACGGAGGTGGCAATCAGCCCCAGCATTTT

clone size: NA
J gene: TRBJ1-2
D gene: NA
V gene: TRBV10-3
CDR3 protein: CAISEGKGYGYTF
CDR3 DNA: TGTGCCATCAGTGAGGGTAAGGGCTATGGCTACACCTTC

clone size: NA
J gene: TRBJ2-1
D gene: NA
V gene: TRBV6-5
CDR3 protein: CASSYGGYNEQFF
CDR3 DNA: TGTGCCAGCAGTTATGGGGGATACAATGAGCAGTTCTTC

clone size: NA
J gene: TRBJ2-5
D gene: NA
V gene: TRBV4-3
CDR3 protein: CASSQDYEGGLVETQYF
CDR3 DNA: TGCGCCAGCAGCCAAGATTACGAGGGGGGGCTCGTGGAGACCCAGTACTTC

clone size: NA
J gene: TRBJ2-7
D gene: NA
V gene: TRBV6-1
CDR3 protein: CASSETGPYEQYF
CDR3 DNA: TGTGCCAGCAGTGAAACAGGGCCCTACGAGCAGTACTTC

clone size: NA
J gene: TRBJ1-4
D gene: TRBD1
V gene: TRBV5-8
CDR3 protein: CASSAGQGSSGNEKLFF
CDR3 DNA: TGTGCCAGCAGCGCGGGACAGGGGTCGAGCGGTAATGAAAAACTGTTTTTT

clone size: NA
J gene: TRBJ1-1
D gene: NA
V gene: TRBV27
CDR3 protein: CAGRNHLQAFF
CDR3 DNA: TGTGCCGGCCGTAATCATCTCCAAGCTTTCTTT

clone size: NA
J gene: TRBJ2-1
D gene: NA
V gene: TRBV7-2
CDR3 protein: CASRAGVEQFF
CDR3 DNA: TGTGCCAGCAGAGCCGGGGTTGAGCAGTTCTTC

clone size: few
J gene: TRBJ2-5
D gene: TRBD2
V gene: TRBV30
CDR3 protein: CAWSGGGAEETQYF
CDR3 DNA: TGTGCCTGGAGCGGCGGGGGGGCCGAGGAGACCCAGTACTTC